This is a list of T cell receptor beta chains from one sample in a study of blood T cell repertoires in COVID-19. Some clones are missing from TCRdb's copy, which holds only in-frame ones; the method was immunoSEQ multiplex PCR. The table lists fewer than 250,000 clones, under 90% of them singletons. The sample consisted of peripheral blood. The receptors derive from a woman older than 75 with COVID-19, enrolled during active disease. CDR3s include the opening cysteine and the closing phenylalanine or tryptophan. D genes are given only for firm matches. Not all rows give a size; the values are once, few, many and, for expanded clones, a class.

.	TRBV10-3	TRBJ1-2	TRBD1	CAISEDRGGGYTF	TGTGCCATCAGTGAGGACAGGGGTGGTGGCTACACCTTC
.	TRBV27	TRBJ2-7	TRBD1	CASSPGQYTYEQYF	TGTGCCAGCAGCCCGGGACAGTATACCTACGAGCAGTACTTC
.	TRBV7-9	TRBJ1-3	.	CASSLDQQGRYTIYF	TGTGCCAGCAGCTTAGATCAACAGGGAAGGTACACCATATATTTT
.	TRBV2	TRBJ1-1	.	CASRPRQVAEAFF	TGTGCCAGCAGGCCTAGACAGGTGGCCGAAGCTTTCTTT
.	TRBV3-1/TRBV3-2	TRBJ1-2	.	CASSQEGTDGYTF	TGTGCCAGCAGCCAAGAGGGCACCGATGGCTACACCTTC
once	TRBV21-1	TRBJ2-7	.	CASSKGQLTTYEQYF	TGTGCCAGCAGCAAAGGACAGCTAACTACCTACGAGCAGTACTTC
few	TRBV3-1/TRBV3-2	TRBJ1-2	.	CASSQARVEGYTF	TGTGCCAGCAGCCAAGCTCGGGTGGAGGGCTACACCTTC
.	TRBV27	TRBJ2-5	.	CASSLPQETQYF	TGTGCCAGCAGTCTACCCCAAGAGACCCAGTACTTC
.	TRBV5-1	TRBJ1-5	TRBD1	CASSLNPQGATNQPQHF	TGCGCCAGCAGCTTAAACCCGCAGGGGGCGACCAATCAGCCCCAGCATTTT
.	TRBV7-9	TRBJ2-2	.	CASSLALGFRDTGELFF	TGTGCCAGCAGCTTAGCGCTCGGGTTTCGGGACACCGGGGAGCTGTTTTTT
few	TRBV19	TRBJ1-4	.	CASIPQGGLGKLFF	TGTGCCAGTATCCCCCAGGGTGGACTAGGGAAACTGTTTTTT
.	TRBV4-1	TRBJ2-4	.	CASSQGGGGKNIQYF	TGCGCCAGCAGCCAAGGGGGAGGAGGTAAAAACATTCAGTACTTC
.	TRBV19	TRBJ2-2	TRBD1	CASSPVTGGTNTGELFF	TGTGCCAGTAGTCCAGTGACAGGGGGCACTAACACCGGGGAGCTGTTTTTT
.	TRBV19	TRBJ2-2	.	CASSSWGPSTTGELFF	TGTGCCAGTAGCTCATGGGGGCCCTCCACCACCGGGGAGCTGTTTTTT
.	TRBV6-2/TRBV6-3	TRBJ1-2	TRBD1	CASSRGQEYGYTF	TGTGCCAGCAGTCGGGGACAGGAGTATGGCTACACCTTC
.	TRBV19	TRBJ1-1	TRBD1	CASTPSWDRKNTEAFF	TGTGCCAGTACCCCCAGTTGGGACAGGAAGAACACTGAAGCTTTCTTT
.	TRBV2	TRBJ1-2	TRBD1	CASKTTRDRVAGYTF	TGTGCCAGCAAAACAACCCGGGACAGGGTTGCCGGCTACACCTTC
.	TRBV7-2	TRBJ1-1	.	CASSGSGGGKWAFF	TGTGCCAGCAGCGGTAGTGGCGGTGGCAAGTGGGCTTTCTTT
.	TRBV7-2	TRBJ2-2	TRBD2	CASSFKTLAGGANTGELFF	TGTGCCAGCAGCTTCAAAACACTAGCGGGGGGCGCTAACACCGGGGAGCTGTTTTTT
.	TRBV6-2/TRBV6-3	TRBJ2-5	TRBD1	CASSYSITGQGAVETQYF	TGTGCCAGCAGTTACTCGATTACTGGACAGGGGGCAGTGGAGACCCAGTACTTC
.	TRBV19	TRBJ1-6	.	CASREQWRSPLHF	TGTGCCAGTAGAGAACAGTGGCGTTCACCCCTCCACTTT
few	TRBV28	TRBJ2-7	TRBD1	CASSSQTGTGAGKQYF	TGTGCCAGCAGTTCCCAAACCGGGACAGGGGCCGGAAAACAGTACTTC
.	TRBV28	TRBJ1-4	TRBD1	CASSRGTDNEKLFF	TGTGCCAGCAGTCGAGGGACAGATAATGAAAAACTGTTTTTT
once	TRBV6-1	TRBJ1-1	.	CASREAGVSTEAFF	TGTGCCAGCAGGGAAGCAGGGGTATCCACTGAAGCTTTCTTT
.	TRBV10-3	TRBJ1-1	TRBD1	CAVRPGQYTEAFF	TGTGCCGTAAGGCCGGGACAGTACACTGAAGCTTTCTTT
.	TRBV11-2	TRBJ2-7	.	CASSSPRGSSYEQYF	TGTGCCAGCAGCTCCCCTCGCGGAAGCTCCTACGAGCAGTACTTC
.	TRBV14	TRBJ1-6	.	CASSQVEGRSPLHF	TGTGCCAGCAGCCAAGTGGAGGGACGTTCACCCCTCCACTTT
.	TRBV10-3	TRBJ1-2	.	CAISERTGYGYTF	TGTGCCATCAGTGAGAGAACTGGCTATGGCTACACCTTC
.	TRBV5-1	TRBJ1-5	TRBD1	CASSLDRGSNQPQHF	TGCGCCAGCAGCTTGGACAGGGGAAGCAATCAGCCCCAGCATTTT
.	TRBV16	TRBJ1-5	.	CASSQLGDQPQHF	TGTGCCAGCAGCCAATTAGGGGATCAGCCCCAGCATTTT
.	TRBV5-4	TRBJ1-2	.	CASSLPSEGRSGYTF	TGTGCCAGCAGCTTGCCCTCGGAGGGGCGATCCGGCTACACCTTC
.	TRBV24-1	TRBJ2-1	TRBD1	CATSDPGQGALNEQFF	TGTGCCACCAGTGATCCCGGACAGGGGGCACTCAATGAGCAGTTCTTC
.	TRBV3-1/TRBV3-2	TRBJ2-5	TRBD1	CASSHKRDRIRETQYF	TGTGCCAGCAGCCATAAACGGGACAGGATTCGAGAGACCCAGTACTTC
.	TRBV7-9	TRBJ1-2	.	CASSLAGTLNYGYTF	TGTGCCAGCAGCTTAGCCGGGACACTGAACTATGGCTACACCTTC
few	TRBV7-2	TRBJ2-5	TRBD1	CASSRDSGEETQYF	TGTGCCAGCAGCCGGGACAGTGGAGAAGAGACCCAGTACTTC
.	TRBV2	TRBJ2-1	TRBD1	CASSERDRGNEQFF	TGTGCCAGCAGTGAAAGGGACAGGGGAAATGAGCAGTTCTTC
.	TRBV15	TRBJ1-5	TRBD1	CATSIHGQGRYQPQHF	TGTGCCACCAGCATTCATGGACAGGGTCGATATCAGCCCCAGCATTTT
.	TRBV6-5	TRBJ1-2	.	CASSNREAYGYTF	TGTGCCAGCAGTAACCGGGAGGCCTATGGCTACACCTTC
.	TRBV6-6	TRBJ1-5	.	CASSLPGQPQHF	TGTGCCAGCAGCCTACCGGGACAGCCCCAGCATTTT
.	TRBV19	TRBJ1-5	.	CASSGRGEEQPQHF	TGTGCCAGCAGCGGGCGAGGGGAAGAACAGCCCCAGCATTTT
.	TRBV19	TRBJ1-5	.	CASSLWEFGNQPQHF	TGTGCCAGTAGTCTATGGGAGTTTGGCAATCAGCCCCAGCATTTT
.	TRBV5-6	TRBJ1-1	.	CASSYQGLNTEAFF	TGTGCCAGCAGCTATCAGGGATTGAACACTGAAGCTTTCTTT
.	TRBV27	TRBJ1-1	.	CASSLSWEDTEAFF	TGTGCCAGCAGTTTATCATGGGAGGACACTGAAGCTTTCTTT
.	TRBV10-2	TRBJ1-2	.	CASQGPTDGYTF	TGCGCCAGCCAGGGCCCCACGGATGGCTACACCTTC
.	TRBV27	TRBJ2-7	.	CASSLSSLGSYEQYF	TGTGCCAGCAGTTTATCGAGTCTCGGCTCCTACGAGCAGTACTTC
.	TRBV19	TRBJ2-3	TRBD2	CASSIKSGGPTDTQYF	TGTGCCAGTAGTATAAAAAGCGGGGGGCCCACAGATACGCAGTATTTT
.	TRBV27	TRBJ1-2	.	CASSFSPHDARGYGYTF	TGTGCCAGCAGTTTCTCTCCCCACGATGCCCGGGGCTATGGCTACACCTTC
.	TRBV30	TRBJ2-2	TRBD1	CAWRTGVDTGELFF	TGTGCCTGGAGGACAGGGGTGGACACCGGGGAGCTGTTTTTT
.	TRBV6-5	TRBJ1-2	.	CASSYSSSREGYTF	TGTGCCAGCAGTTACTCGTCGTCGCGGGAAGGCTACACCTTC
.	TRBV6-5	TRBJ1-5	TRBD1	CASSRTGHNQPQHF	TGTGCCAGCAGTCGGACAGGCCACAATCAGCCCCAGCATTTT
.	TRBV24-1	TRBJ1-1	.	CATSDPGNTEAFF	TGTGCCACCAGTGACCCGGGGAACACTGAAGCTTTCTTT
.	TRBV18	TRBJ1-1	.	CASSPNEHRTNTEAFF	TGTGCCAGCTCACCAAACGAGCACAGGACGAACACTGAAGCTTTCTTT